Below, 14 T cell receptor beta chains from the same sample are listed, as sequenced in a study of shared clonotypes between healthy human individuals. Measured with immunoSEQ multiplex PCR; TCRdb has only the in-frame clones, and not every one. The sample records 850,000 to 1,200,000 clones, about 75% being singletons. Sequencing was done on a sample of memory CD4+ T cells sorted from blood. As to subset: CD45RA-negative fraction. Receptor source: a man between 18 and 29 years old in good health.

Concerning this clone itself: Other nucleotide sequences in the sample specify the same CDR3. Written as DNA, the CDR3 is TGTGCCAGCAGTTTATCTGGGGATAGCAATCAGCCCCAGCATTTT. Translated: CASSLSGDSNQPQHF. The rearrangement links TRBV28 to TRBJ1-5, with D unresolved. The CDR3 spans 15 residues. From germline, CDR1 is MDHEN and CDR2 SYDVKM. The V end lost 1 base, the J end lost 0 bases, and 7 bases lay between the germline ends.

J is TRBJ2-1 and V is TRBV6-6; TRBD2 matches 11 bases. This CDR3 contains 15 residues. V lost 6 bases, J lost 3 bases, and 4 bases stayed unmatched. Germline CDR1 is MNHNY and CDR2 is SVGAGI (reference sequence). The CDR3 loop reads CASSPGTSGYNEQFF. The CDR3 DNA reads as TGTGCCAGCAGCCCCGGGACTAGCGGCTACAATGAGCAGTTCTTC.

This clone was counted once. The rearrangement joins TRBV7-2 to TRBJ2-5; D is undetermined. Trimming took 7 bases from V and 5 from J, leaving 14 bases between them. The CDR3 loop spans 13 amino acids. Per the germline V gene, CDR1 is SGHTA and CDR2 is FQGNSA. CDR3 in DNA: TGTGCCAGCACCCTCTGGCGCTGGGAGACCCAGTACTTC. It encodes CASTLWRWETQYF.

The DNA of the CDR3 is TGTGCCGTAGACGGGGGACAGGGGGTTTGCACCGGGGAGCTGTTTTTT. Protein product: CAVDGGQGVCTGELFF. The chain uses TRBV21-1 and TRBJ2-2; the table gives TRBD1 as D, unverified against the DNA. TRBV21-1 is a listed pseudogene. The CDR3 spans 16 residues.

V gene TRBV27 combines with J gene TRBJ2-7; a possible D gene is TRBD2 (6 bases). V was clipped by 2 bases and J by 2 bases, with 13 bases between them. This CDR3 is 15 amino acids long. Germline values: CDR1 MNHEY, CDR2 SMNVEV (reference sequence). The CDR3 here is CASSLGRGAPYEQYF. The CDR3 bases are TGTGCCAGCAGTTTAGGGCGGGGCGCTCCCTACGAGCAGTACTTC.

This clone was seen a few times. The rearrangement uses TRBV2 and TRBJ1-1; D remains ambiguous. V was clipped by 6 bases and J by 2 bases, with 13 bases between them. Germline V gene sequence: CDR1 SNHLY, CDR2 FYNNEI. CDR3 length: 14 residues. This CDR3 reads CASRVLRDNTEAFF. CDR3 sequence (DNA): TGTGCCAGCAGGGTTCTGAGGGATAACACTGAAGCTTTCTTT.

V and J are TRBV30 and TRBJ1-2, with D unclear. CDR3 length: 15 amino acids. Germline V gene lookup returns CDR1 GTSNPN and CDR2 SVGIG (reference sequence). With 0 bases removed from V and 3 bases from J, the gap between germline ends came to 14 bases. The CDR3 is CAWSVKSLWHYGYTF. The CDR3 nucleotides are TGTGCCTGGAGTGTAAAGAGCCTTTGGCACTATGGCTACACCTTC.

The genes are TRBV2 and TRBJ2-5; 11 nucleotides line up with TRBD2. This CDR3 is built from 16 residues. Germline values: CDR1 SNHLY, CDR2 FYNNEI. The V and J ends lost 5 bases and 5 bases, in that order; junction bases with no gene match: 10. CDR3 sequence reads: CASSRKLSGRDETQYF. The CDR3 bases are TGTGCCAGCAGTAGGAAACTTAGCGGGAGGGACGAGACCCAGTACTTC.

The V gene is TRBV30, the J gene TRBJ2-7; D gene ambiguous. V was shortened by 1 base and J by 2 bases, with 6 bases between the two germline ends. Germline V CDR1 and CDR2: GTSNPN, SVGIG (reference sequence). CDR3 length: 12 residues. This chain's CDR3 is CAWSGAAYEQYF. The CDR3 coding sequence is TGTGCCTGGAGTGGCGCTGCCTACGAGCAGTACTTC.

V gene TRBV7-6 combines with J gene TRBJ2-1; maybe TRBD1 (6 bases). Germline V gives CDR1 SGHVS, CDR2 FNYEAQ. The CDR3 extends over 15 amino acids. V shed 5 bases and J shed 8 bases, with 19 bases lying between them. The CDR3 nucleotides read TGTGCCAGCAGCCCCCGAACCACAGGGTTCCATGAGCAGTTCTTC. This codes for CASSPRTTGFHEQFF.

This chain uses TRBV4-2 with TRBJ2-3; TRBD2 agrees at 10 bases. V dropped 0 bases and J dropped 4; count of bases not matched to a gene: 4. Germline CDR1 reads LGHNA; CDR2 reads YNFKEQ. This CDR3 is built from 16 residues. This CDR3 is CASSQDRGLASDTQYF. As DNA, the CDR3 is TGTGCCAGCAGCCAAGATCGGGGACTAGCGTCAGATACGCAGTATTTT.

This chain's CDR3 is CASSRSGLSSYNEQFF. Written as DNA, the CDR3 is TGTGCCAGCAGTCGAAGCGGCCTGAGCTCCTACAATGAGCAGTTCTTC. The chain is built from TRBV2 and TRBJ2-1; TRBD2 might be the D (5 bases). CDR1 and CDR2 (germline): SNHLY, FYNNEI. There are 16 residues in the CDR3. V was clipped by 5 bases and J by 0 bases, with 14 bases between them.

This clone was observed a single time. This chain connects TRBV6-1 to TRBJ1-1; TRBD1 agrees at 7 bases. The V gene end was trimmed by 3 bases and the J gene end by 0 bases; junction bases not matched to a gene: 7. There are 16 residues in the CDR3. Germline values: CDR1 MNHNS, CDR2 SASEGT. The CDR3 bases are TGTGCCAGCAGTGATTTAGAGGGGGCCGTGAACACTGAAGCTTTCTTT. Protein product: CASSDLEGAVNTEAFF.

The J gene is TRBJ2-3, the V gene TRBV2; TRBD1 agrees at 10 bases. From germline, CDR1 is SNHLY and CDR2 FYNNEI. The CDR3 covers 16 residues. Losses at the gene ends were 6 bases for V and 6 bases for J; bases not matched to a gene: 12. The chain's CDR3 is CASRRSGTGELDTQYF. The CDR3 DNA is TGTGCCAGCAGAAGGTCTGGGACAGGGGAATTGGATACGCAGTATTTT.